The rows below give T cell receptor beta chains drawn from one sample of a study of patients and donors after allogeneic stem cell transplantation. A single record per CDR3 protein comes from TCRdb applying MiXCR to the RT-PCR reads. The sample includes about 150,000 distinct CDR3 sequences, roughly 35% of them seen just once. The specimen sequenced was blood, either unsorted or a sorted T cell fraction (not recorded which). These receptor sequences come from a human donor who was either an allogeneic HSCT recipient or a stem cell or donor lymphocyte infusion donor (not recorded which). It is not recorded whose cells these are; they may come from a transplant donor. The CDR3 runs from the conserved cysteine through the conserved F or W. The D gene is left open where the match is weak. The size field is filled for only some rows; it gives once, few, many or a size class.

v_gene: TRBV12-3/TRBV12-4
d_gene: TRBD1
abundance: NA
j_gene: TRBJ2-1
CDR3aa: CASSPDRAGYNEQFF
CDR3nt: TGTGCCAGCAGCCCGGACAGGGCAGGCTACAATGAGCAGTTCTTC

v_gene: TRBV20-1
d_gene: NA
abundance: few
j_gene: TRBJ1-2
CDR3aa: CSARDSTHYGYTF
CDR3nt: TGCAGTGCTAGAGATTCAACGCATTATGGCTACACCTTC

v_gene: TRBV12-3/TRBV12-4
d_gene: NA
abundance: few
j_gene: TRBJ1-4
CDR3aa: CASSSGNARGPTNEKLFF
CDR3nt: TGTGCCAGCAGCTCGGGAAACGCCCGGGGGCCAACTAATGAAAAACTGTTTTTT

v_gene: TRBV20-1
d_gene: NA
abundance: many
j_gene: TRBJ1-4
CDR3aa: CSASNRREKLFF
CDR3nt: TGCAGTGCTAGTAATAGAAGGGAAAAACTGTTTTTT

v_gene: TRBV12-3/TRBV12-4
d_gene: NA
abundance: NA
j_gene: TRBJ1-1
CDR3aa: CASRHFVGKNTEAFF
CDR3nt: TGTGCCAGCCGCCACTTTGTCGGGAAGAACACTGAAGCTTTCTTT

v_gene: TRBV12-3/TRBV12-4
d_gene: NA
abundance: few
j_gene: TRBJ1-1
CDR3aa: CASSPWYIEAFF
CDR3nt: TGTGCCAGCAGTCCCTGGTATATTGAAGCTTTCTTT

v_gene: TRBV10-3
d_gene: TRBD2
abundance: NA
j_gene: TRBJ2-5
CDR3aa: CAISDRTSGGETQYF
CDR3nt: TGTGCCATCAGTGACAGGACTAGCGGGGGAGAGACCCAGTACTTC

v_gene: TRBV6-5
d_gene: NA
abundance: NA
j_gene: TRBJ1-2
CDR3aa: CASSWSGPNYGYTF
CDR3nt: TGTGCCAGCAGTTGGTCAGGGCCCAACTATGGCTACACCTTC

v_gene: TRBV12-3/TRBV12-4
d_gene: TRBD1
abundance: NA
j_gene: TRBJ1-5
CDR3aa: CASRWTGGGNQPQHF
CDR3nt: TGTGCCAGCAGGTGGACAGGGGGTGGCAATCAGCCCCAGCATTTT

v_gene: TRBV7-2
d_gene: TRBD1
abundance: NA
j_gene: TRBJ2-1
CDR3aa: CASSLETGHEQFF
CDR3nt: TGTGCCAGCAGCTTAGAGACAGGGCATGAGCAGTTCTTC

v_gene: TRBV28
d_gene: NA
abundance: few
j_gene: TRBJ1-2
CDR3aa: CASSLRGDLYGYTF
CDR3nt: TGTGCCAGCAGTTTGAGGGGGGACCTCTATGGCTACACCTTC

v_gene: TRBV6-4
d_gene: NA
abundance: many
j_gene: TRBJ1-1
CDR3aa: CASSKEENTEAFF
CDR3nt: TGTGCCAGCAGTAAGGAGGAGAACACTGAAGCTTTCTTT

v_gene: TRBV15
d_gene: NA
abundance: NA
j_gene: TRBJ1-3
CDR3aa: CATSSYPGELSGNTIYF
CDR3nt: TGTGCCACCAGCAGTTATCCAGGGGAGCTGTCTGGAAACACCATATATTTT

v_gene: TRBV10-3
d_gene: NA
abundance: NA
j_gene: TRBJ1-5
CDR3aa: CAIRGYSNQPQHF
CDR3nt: TGTGCCATCAGGGGTTATAGCAATCAGCCCCAGCATTTT

v_gene: TRBV20-1
d_gene: NA
abundance: few
j_gene: TRBJ2-1
CDR3aa: CSARDYSSYNEQFF
CDR3nt: TGCAGTGCTAGAGACTACAGCTCCTACAATGAGCAGTTCTTC

v_gene: TRBV13
d_gene: TRBD1
abundance: NA
j_gene: TRBJ1-6
CDR3aa: CASSPDRGFGSPLHF
CDR3nt: TGTGCCAGCAGCCCAGACAGGGGGTTCGGTTCACCCCTCCACTTT

v_gene: TRBV7-2
d_gene: NA
abundance: few
j_gene: TRBJ1-5
CDR3aa: CASSPSRGRNQPQHF
CDR3nt: TGTGCCAGCAGCCCGTCTCGCGGGCGGAATCAGCCCCAGCATTTT

v_gene: TRBV9
d_gene: NA
abundance: few
j_gene: TRBJ2-3
CDR3aa: CASSDRRLGTDTQYF
CDR3nt: TGTGCCAGCAGTGACCGGCGGTTAGGCACAGATACGCAGTATTTT

v_gene: TRBV5-1
d_gene: TRBD1
abundance: few
j_gene: TRBJ1-1
CDR3aa: CASSPGQGVTEAFF
CDR3nt: TGCGCCAGCAGCCCAGGACAGGGGGTGACTGAAGCTTTCTTT

v_gene: TRBV9
d_gene: NA
abundance: NA
j_gene: TRBJ2-5
CDR3aa: CASSPLGGPQETQYF
CDR3nt: TGTGCCAGCAGCCCCCTAGGGGGGCCACAAGAGACCCAGTACTTC

v_gene: TRBV5-1
d_gene: NA
abundance: few
j_gene: TRBJ1-6
CDR3aa: CASSEGEEYSPLHF
CDR3nt: TGCGCCAGCAGCGAGGGTGAAGAATATTCACCCCTCCACTTT

v_gene: TRBV7-2
d_gene: TRBD1
abundance: NA
j_gene: TRBJ1-2
CDR3aa: CASSWSGTGALGYTF
CDR3nt: TGTGCCAGCAGCTGGTCCGGGACAGGGGCCTTGGGCTACACCTTC

v_gene: TRBV2
d_gene: NA
abundance: NA
j_gene: TRBJ1-2
CDR3aa: CAGEGAADGYTF
CDR3nt: TGTGCCGGAGAGGGAGCGGCTGATGGCTACACCTTC

v_gene: TRBV12-3/TRBV12-4
d_gene: NA
abundance: once
j_gene: TRBJ2-1
CDR3aa: CASSFQGDEQFF
CDR3nt: TGTGCCAGCAGTTTCCAGGGAGATGAGCAGTTCTTC

v_gene: TRBV7-9
d_gene: TRBD1
abundance: NA
j_gene: TRBJ1-5
CDR3aa: CASGQGTQPQHF
CDR3nt: TGTGCCAGCGGACAGGGGACGCAGCCCCAGCATTTT

v_gene: TRBV4-2
d_gene: NA
abundance: NA
j_gene: TRBJ1-5
CDR3aa: CASSHPGGDQPQHF
CDR3nt: TGTGCCAGCAGCCACCCCGGAGGGGATCAGCCCCAGCATTTT

v_gene: TRBV20-1
d_gene: NA
abundance: few
j_gene: TRBJ1-2
CDR3aa: CSAPSGGSLSYTF
CDR3nt: TGCAGTGCTCCTTCGGGGGGGAGCTTGAGCTACACCTTC

v_gene: TRBV2
d_gene: NA
abundance: NA
j_gene: TRBJ2-1
CDR3aa: CASQEVANEQFF
CDR3nt: TGTGCCAGCCAAGAGGTTGCCAATGAGCAGTTCTTC

v_gene: TRBV29-1
d_gene: NA
abundance: NA
j_gene: TRBJ1-2
CDR3aa: CSPGEGAVYGYTF
CDR3nt: TGCAGCCCGGGGGAGGGAGCCGTCTATGGCTACACCTTC

v_gene: TRBV28
d_gene: NA
abundance: NA
j_gene: TRBJ2-7
CDR3aa: CASSSPPLYEQYF
CDR3nt: TGTGCCAGCAGTTCGCCCCCCCTCTACGAGCAGTACTTC

v_gene: TRBV29-1
d_gene: NA
abundance: many
j_gene: TRBJ1-1
CDR3aa: CSAELNTEAFF
CDR3nt: TGCAGCGCAGAACTGAACACTGAAGCTTTCTTT

v_gene: TRBV11-2
d_gene: NA
abundance: NA
j_gene: TRBJ1-1
CDR3aa: CASSQPTEAFF
CDR3nt: TGTGCCAGCAGCCAACCCACTGAAGCTTTCTTT

v_gene: TRBV12-3/TRBV12-4
d_gene: TRBD2
abundance: few
j_gene: TRBJ2-5
CDR3aa: CASSSGLAGAYETQYF
CDR3nt: TGTGCCAGCAGTTCAGGACTAGCGGGGGCTTACGAGACCCAGTACTTC

v_gene: TRBV7-6
d_gene: NA
abundance: NA
j_gene: TRBJ1-3
CDR3aa: CASLGEFGNTIYF
CDR3nt: TGTGCCAGTCTCGGAGAGTTTGGAAACACCATATATTTT

v_gene: TRBV28
d_gene: NA
abundance: few
j_gene: TRBJ1-1
CDR3aa: CASSFDREAFF
CDR3nt: TGTGCCAGCAGTTTCGACCGTGAAGCTTTCTTT

v_gene: TRBV3-1
d_gene: NA
abundance: NA
j_gene: TRBJ2-1
CDR3aa: CASSQIRGVNNEQFF
CDR3nt: TGTGCCAGCAGCCAGATCCGGGGCGTCAACAATGAGCAGTTCTTC

v_gene: TRBV6-5
d_gene: NA
abundance: NA
j_gene: TRBJ1-1
CDR3aa: CASSYGVGTEAFF
CDR3nt: TGTGCCAGCAGTTACGGGGTGGGCACTGAAGCTTTCTTT

v_gene: TRBV5-1
d_gene: NA
abundance: NA
j_gene: TRBJ2-2
CDR3aa: CASSFNRAGELFF
CDR3nt: TGCGCCAGCAGCTTTAACAGGGCCGGGGAGCTGTTTTTT

v_gene: TRBV27
d_gene: NA
abundance: once
j_gene: TRBJ2-5
CDR3aa: CASSFYGQDQETQYF
CDR3nt: TGTGCCAGCAGTTTCTATGGGCAGGATCAAGAGACCCAGTACTTC

v_gene: TRBV27
d_gene: TRBD1
abundance: NA
j_gene: TRBJ1-1
CDR3aa: CASSLVVRGKAFF
CDR3nt: TGTGCCAGCAGTTTGGTCGTCAGGGGGAAAGCTTTCTTT

v_gene: TRBV3-1
d_gene: NA
abundance: few
j_gene: TRBJ1-2
CDR3aa: CASSSDGGVNGYTF
CDR3nt: TGTGCCAGCAGTTCCGACGGGGGGGTTAACGGCTACACCTTC

v_gene: TRBV7-3
d_gene: TRBD1
abundance: NA
j_gene: TRBJ2-1
CDR3aa: CASSLNRGNEQFF
CDR3nt: TGTGCCAGCAGCTTAAACAGGGGGAATGAGCAGTTCTTC

v_gene: TRBV12-3/TRBV12-4
d_gene: NA
abundance: NA
j_gene: TRBJ1-5
CDR3aa: CASSFWGEGQPQHF
CDR3nt: TGTGCCAGCAGTTTCTGGGGGGAAGGTCAGCCCCAGCATTTT

v_gene: TRBV6-2/TRBV6-3
d_gene: NA
abundance: NA
j_gene: TRBJ2-5
CDR3aa: CASSYGQGLQETQYF
CDR3nt: TGTGCCAGCAGTTACGGGCAGGGCCTGCAAGAGACCCAGTACTTC

v_gene: TRBV9
d_gene: NA
abundance: few
j_gene: TRBJ1-4
CDR3aa: CASSVTGTNEKLFF
CDR3nt: TGTGCCAGCAGCGTGACTGGAACTAATGAAAAACTGTTTTTT

v_gene: TRBV29-1
d_gene: NA
abundance: NA
j_gene: TRBJ1-2
CDR3aa: CSVEFVGNYAYTF
CDR3nt: TGCAGCGTTGAATTTGTAGGGAATTATGCCTACACCTTC

v_gene: TRBV5-1
d_gene: NA
abundance: few
j_gene: TRBJ2-5
CDR3aa: CASSQLDSEETQYF
CDR3nt: TGCGCCAGCAGCCAATTGGACAGTGAAGAGACCCAGTACTTC

v_gene: TRBV2
d_gene: NA
abundance: once
j_gene: TRBJ1-5
CDR3aa: CASSLTGKGNQPQHF
CDR3nt: TGTGCCAGCAGTTTGACAGGAAAAGGCAATCAGCCCCAGCATTTT

v_gene: TRBV11-2
d_gene: NA
abundance: NA
j_gene: TRBJ2-1
CDR3aa: CASSPGQINNEQFF
CDR3nt: TGTGCCAGCAGCCCCGGACAGATAAACAATGAGCAGTTCTTC

v_gene: TRBV20-1
d_gene: TRBD1
abundance: many
j_gene: TRBJ1-1
CDR3aa: CSARTWTGAHEAFF
CDR3nt: TGCAGTGCCCGGACTTGGACAGGGGCCCATGAAGCTTTCTTT

v_gene: TRBV5-1
d_gene: NA
abundance: NA
j_gene: TRBJ2-6
CDR3aa: CASSFTGSGANVLTF
CDR3nt: TGCGCCAGCAGCTTCACAGGGAGTGGGGCCAACGTCCTGACTTTC

v_gene: TRBV28
d_gene: TRBD1
abundance: few
j_gene: TRBJ1-5
CDR3aa: CASSPGGRPQHF
CDR3nt: TGTGCCAGCAGTCCAGGGGGTCGGCCCCAGCATTTT

v_gene: TRBV30
d_gene: NA
abundance: NA
j_gene: TRBJ1-1
CDR3aa: CAWQIGQSGDTEAFF
CDR3nt: TGTGCCTGGCAGATCGGACAGTCCGGCGACACTGAAGCTTTCTTT

v_gene: TRBV10-3
d_gene: NA
abundance: NA
j_gene: TRBJ1-5
CDR3aa: CAISDTEDSRLGYSNQPQHF
CDR3nt: TGTGCCATCAGTGACACGGAGGATAGCCGATTGGGGTATAGCAATCAGCCCCAGCATTTT

v_gene: TRBV20-1
d_gene: TRBD1
abundance: NA
j_gene: TRBJ1-5
CDR3aa: CSARDWGQRNQPQHF
CDR3nt: TGCAGTGCTAGAGATTGGGGACAGCGTAATCAGCCCCAGCATTTT

v_gene: TRBV28
d_gene: NA
abundance: NA
j_gene: TRBJ1-3
CDR3aa: CASTTSGNTIYF
CDR3nt: TGTGCCAGCACGACCTCCGGAAACACCATATATTTT

v_gene: TRBV9
d_gene: NA
abundance: NA
j_gene: TRBJ2-7
CDR3aa: CASSVGRGSYEQYF
CDR3nt: TGTGCCAGCAGCGTTGGGCGGGGTTCCTACGAGCAGTACTTC

v_gene: TRBV7-2
d_gene: TRBD1
abundance: NA
j_gene: TRBJ1-4
CDR3aa: CASSLEGARSEKLFF
CDR3nt: TGTGCCAGCAGCTTAGAGGGGGCAAGGAGTGAAAAACTGTTTTTT

v_gene: TRBV7-6
d_gene: TRBD2
abundance: NA
j_gene: TRBJ2-1
CDR3aa: CASSLGHGLAGGQFF
CDR3nt: TGTGCCAGCAGCTTGGGCCACGGACTAGCGGGGGGGCAGTTCTTC

v_gene: TRBV9
d_gene: TRBD1
abundance: NA
j_gene: TRBJ1-2
CDR3aa: CASSEGDRRYGYTF
CDR3nt: TGTGCCAGCAGCGAGGGGGACAGGAGGTATGGCTACACCTTC